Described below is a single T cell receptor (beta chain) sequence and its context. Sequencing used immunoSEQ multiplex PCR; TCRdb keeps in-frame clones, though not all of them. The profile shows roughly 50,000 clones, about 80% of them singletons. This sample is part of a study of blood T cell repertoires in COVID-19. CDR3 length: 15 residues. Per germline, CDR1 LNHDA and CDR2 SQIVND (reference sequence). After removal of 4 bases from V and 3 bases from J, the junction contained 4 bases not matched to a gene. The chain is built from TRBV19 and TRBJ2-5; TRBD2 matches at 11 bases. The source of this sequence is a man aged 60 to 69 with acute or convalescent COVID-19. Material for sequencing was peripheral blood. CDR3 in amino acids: CASSSMGLAEETQYF. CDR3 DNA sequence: TGTGCCAGTAGTAGCATGGGACTAGCGGAAGAGACCCAGTACTTC.